Each of the 28 T cell receptor beta chains below was sequenced from the same sample in a study of T cells expressing NK-cell markers. After re-calling the 5' RACE reads, TCRdb lists one entry per CDR3 protein, DNA absent. This repertoire includes 300,000 to 500,000 distinct CDR3 sequences. Specimen: blood T cells: a sorted CD56 or NKG2C T cell subset, CD4+ or CD8+ T cells, or bulk PBMC T cells (not recorded which). Source of these receptors: a woman between 45 and 65 years old in good health.

The chain combines TRBV12-3 or TRBV12-4 with TRBJ1-4; lacking DNA, the TRBD1 call made by TCRdb goes unchecked. The length of the CDR3 is 11 residues. CDR3 in amino acids: CEGRQGEKLFF.

The chain joins TRBV10-3 to TRBJ2-3; TCRdb proposes TRBD2, but this gene call is untestable without DNA. CDR3 length: 17 amino acids. CDR1 ENHRY and CDR2 SYGVKD come from the germline V gene. The CDR3 spells CAIRAGLQSSVTDTQYF.

The rearrangement links TRBV20-1 to TRBJ2-3. Germline V gene data show CDR1 as DFQATT and CDR2 as SNEGSKA (reference sequence). The CDR3 has 13 amino acids. The CDR3 protein is CSTAGTSTDTQYF.

The chain employs TRBV12-3 or TRBV12-4 and TRBJ1-1; TCRdb names TRBD1, which stays unverified in the absence of DNA. The CDR3 runs 14 residues. The CDR3 sequence is CASSPGGRGTEAFF.

The rearrangement links TRBV29-1 to TRBJ1-1; TCRdb picks TRBD1, but there is no DNA to check that call. In germline, CDR1 is SQVTM, CDR2 ANQGSEA. The CDR3 totals 13 residues. The CDR3 is CSGRTGWSTEAFF.

The V and J genes are TRBV20-1 and TRBJ1-2; TCRdb's D gene call, TRBD1, goes unchecked for lack of DNA. Germline V gene lookup returns CDR1 DFQATT and CDR2 SNEGSKA (reference sequence). This CDR3 comprises 16 residues. The CDR3 region is CSAFRGGQVDRHGYTF.

The rearrangement links TRBV20-1 to TRBJ1-5; the TCRdb call, TRBD1, lacks DNA for checking. This CDR3 has 16 amino acids. Germline V gene data show CDR1 as DFQATT and CDR2 as SNEGSKA (reference sequence). The CDR3 protein is CSANGPFRDTNQPQHF.

The J gene is TRBJ1-1, the V gene TRBV3-1. The CDR3 is 13 residues long. CDR1 and CDR2 (germline): LGHDT, YNNKEL (reference sequence). This CDR3 reads CASSQWPNTEAFF.

The chain has TRBV20-1 and TRBJ2-7; TCRdb returns TRBD1, unconfirmable since there is no DNA. In germline, CDR1 is DFQATT, CDR2 SNEGSKA (reference sequence). The CDR3 extends over 13 amino acids. The CDR3 sequence is CSARGQGGYEQYF.

V and J are TRBV6-6 and TRBJ2-3; the D call from TCRdb, TRBD1, cannot be confirmed without DNA. The CDR3 has 16 amino acids. Germline V CDR1 and CDR2: MNHNY, SVGAGI (reference sequence). CDR3 residues: CASTPGAGRGSDTQYF.

The V call is TRBV7-6, the J call TRBJ2-6. Per the germline V gene, CDR1 is SGHVS and CDR2 is FNYEAQ. This CDR3 contains 14 residues. The CDR3 spells CASSLNPGANVLTF.

This chain uses TRBV7-3 with TRBJ2-4; checking the TCRdb D call of TRBD1 is not possible without DNA. The CDR3 length is 16 residues. Germline lookup yields CDR1 SGHTA and CDR2 FQGTGA. CDR3 protein: CASSLGGQVEGNIQYF.

The genes are TRBV29-1 and TRBJ1-2; TCRdb gives TRBD1 as the D gene, but with no DNA this cannot be confirmed. CDR1 and CDR2 (germline): SQVTM, ANQGSEA. There are 14 residues in the CDR3. CDR3 loop: CSVVTGDHRYGYTF.

The chain couples TRBV20-1 to TRBJ2-1; TCRdb names TRBD1, which stays unverified in the absence of DNA. The CDR3 consists of 15 residues. CDR1 is DFQATT, CDR2 SNEGSKA, per germline (reference sequence). CDR3 region: CSARDRIGHPNEQFF.

CDR3 loop: CATSDPGTPGQPQHF. The V and J genes are TRBV24-1 and TRBJ1-5; TCRdb calls TRBD1, which cannot be checked without DNA. CDR3 length: 15 residues. Germline-derived CDR1 and CDR2 are KGHDR and SFDVKD.

V is TRBV27 and J is TRBJ2-7. CDR3 length: 13 amino acids. Germline CDR1 reads MNHEY; CDR2 reads SMNVEV (reference sequence). The CDR3 sequence is CASSFARNYEQYF.

The J gene is TRBJ2-7, the V gene TRBV20-1; TCRdb lists TRBD2, though no DNA is available to test this call. Germline loops: CDR1 DFQATT, CDR2 SNEGSKA (reference sequence). The CDR3 length is 14 residues. CDR3 residues: CSAPQREGHGEQYF.

The rearrangement uses TRBV20-1 and TRBJ2-3; the D call of TRBD2 rests on TCRdb alone, since no DNA is present to check it. Germline CDR1 reads DFQATT; CDR2 reads SNEGSKA (reference sequence). The CDR3 covers 14 residues. CDR3 residues: CSAIRGGAPDTQYF.

The chain carries TRBV12-3 or TRBV12-4 and TRBJ1-1. The CDR3 contains 12 residues. CDR3 in amino acids: CASSLEVREAFF.

The J gene is TRBJ1-1, the V gene TRBV7-2; the D call of TRBD1 rests on TCRdb alone, since no DNA is present to check it. Germline V gene lookup returns CDR1 SGHTA and CDR2 FQGNSA. CDR3 length: 15 amino acids. The CDR3: CASSSDDRVNTEAFF.

The rearrangement links TRBV7-2 to TRBJ1-5; TCRdb gives TRBD1 as the D gene, but with no DNA this cannot be confirmed. The CDR3 contains 15 residues. The germline CDR1 and CDR2 sequences are SGHTA and FQGNSA. This chain's CDR3 is CASSLEGGRGQPQHF.

The gene calls are TRBV6-5 and TRBJ2-7; with no DNA, the TCRdb D assignment of TRBD1 cannot be verified. Per the germline V gene, CDR1 is MNHEY and CDR2 is SVGAGI. CDR3 length: 14 amino acids. The CDR3 here is CASRINRFLHEQYF.

V usage is TRBV2 and J usage is TRBJ2-2; the D gene TCRdb calls, TRBD1, cannot be checked with no DNA. Germline CDR1 reads SNHLY; CDR2 reads FYNNEI. The CDR3 runs 15 residues. The CDR3 sequence is CASNEVNPVPGELFF.

J is TRBJ2-1 and V is TRBV27; without DNA, the TCRdb call of TRBD2 cannot be checked. CDR1 is MNHEY and CDR2 is SMNVEV in the germline V gene (reference sequence). The CDR3 is 14 residues long. CDR3 region: CASTPLAGVNEQFF.

This CDR3 reads CASSLQGLLSNTGELFF. V gene TRBV27 combines with J gene TRBJ2-2; TCRdb designates TRBD2, a call that cannot be tested without DNA. Germline values: CDR1 MNHEY, CDR2 SMNVEV (reference sequence). This CDR3 has 17 amino acids.

V is TRBV2 and J is TRBJ2-7; TCRdb indicates TRBD1, and absent DNA this call remains unverified. The germline V gene has CDR1 SNHLY and CDR2 FYNNEI. The CDR3 has 12 residues. The CDR3 is CASGETEYEQYF.

The chain is built from TRBV4-1 and TRBJ2-1. The V gene's germline CDR1 is MGHRA and CDR2 YSYEKL. This CDR3 has 15 amino acids. The CDR3 spells CASSQASTLYNEQFF.

The chain combines TRBV4-1 with TRBJ2-4; without DNA, the TCRdb call of TRBD1 cannot be checked. Germline CDR1 is MGHRA and CDR2 is YSYEKL. The length of the CDR3 is 18 residues. The CDR3 reads CASSQVFPGPLAKNIQYF.